This T cell receptor beta chain stems from a study of breast tumors, draining lymph nodes, adjacent tissues. V was shortened by 7 bases and J by 2 bases, with 14 bases between the two germline ends. Germline assignment: CDR1 ENHRY and CDR2 SYGVKD. This CDR3 has 14 amino acids. TCRdb passed the multiplex PCR reads through MiXCR, listing each CDR3 protein once. The sample holds 85,000 to 120,000 distinct CDR3 sequences, roughly 33% seen once. Findings of the study overall: Data only fit, rather than demonstrated, lymph node origin of most tumor T cells.

Samples came from axillary lymph nodes draining the breast cancer. This clonotype was seen ten or more times. Its antigen is currently unknown. The sequenced material came from axillary lymph node tissue. V usage is TRBV10-3 and J usage is TRBJ1-2, with TRBD1 as a possible D gene (6 bases). The receptor was derived from a female donor with breast cancer. Some clones in this sample may be carry-over from other donors' samples. In DNA, the CDR3 is TGTGCCATCACCCCCTCTCAGGGGAACTATGGCTACACCTTC. This encodes CAITPSQGNYGYTF.